These T cell receptor beta chains were read from a single sample in a study of OX40 agonist ivuxolimab in advanced cancers. Assay used: immunoSEQ multiplex PCR; TCRdb lists only in-frame clones, some missing. The table includes about 91,000 clones, under 90% detected once. The sample consisted of CD4+ or CD8+ T cells sorted from blood, taken in a trial of the OX40 agonist ivuxolimab. These TCRs come from an adult with an advanced solid tumor such as melanoma, head and neck, liver or kidney cancer. CDR3s include the opening cysteine and the closing phenylalanine or tryptophan. Fields, in order: clone size, V gene, D gene, CDR3 length, J gene, CDR3 protein, CDR3 DNA. The D gene is left open where the match is weak. Clone size is shown for a subset of rows, as once, few, many or a class of expanded clone.

>-|TRBV10-3|-|12|TRBJ1-1
CAISEALEEAFF
TGTGCCATCAGTGAAGCCCTGGAAGAAGCTTTCTTT
>-|TRBV28|-|15|TRBJ1-4
CASGGGQTTNEKLFF
TGTGCCAGCGGCGGCGGGCAAACAACTAATGAAAAACTGTTTTTT
>-|TRBV10-2|-|14|TRBJ2-2
CASKIGLHTGELFF
TGCGCCAGCAAGATTGGACTTCACACCGGGGAGCTGTTTTTT
>once|TRBV27|-|13|TRBJ2-7
CASRKATGHEQYF
TGTGCCAGCAGGAAAGCCACAGGGCACGAGCAGTACTTC
>-|TRBV30|-|13|TRBJ2-1
CAWSGSSYNEQFF
TGTGCCTGGAGCGGGAGCTCCTACAATGAGCAGTTCTTC
>-|TRBV29-1|TRBD1|14|TRBJ2-3
CSVEVDRVTDTQYF
TGCAGCGTTGAAGTTGACAGGGTCACAGATACGCAGTATTTT
>-|TRBV7-8|-|12|TRBJ1-1
CASSTDSTEAFF
TGTGCCAGCAGCACAGACAGCACTGAAGCTTTCTTT
>once|TRBV5-1|-|14|TRBJ1-2
CASSLTGLNHGYTF
TGCGCCAGCAGCTTGACAGGGCTTAACCATGGCTACACCTTC
>-|TRBV7-9|-|15|TRBJ2-5
CASSSAATGKETQYF
TGTGCCAGCAGCTCAGCCGCGACAGGAAAAGAGACCCAGTACTTC
>-|TRBV7-9|TRBD2|14|TRBJ2-1
CASSLVAGGNEQFF
TGTGCCAGCAGCTTAGTGGCGGGAGGCAATGAGCAGTTCTTC
>-|TRBV28|-|12|TRBJ2-5
CASSRFQETQYF
TGTGCCAGCAGTCGCTTCCAAGAGACCCAGTACTTC
>once|TRBV2|-|11|TRBJ2-3
CASSEAGPQYF
TGTGCCAGCAGTGAGGCGGGCCCGCAGTATTTT
>few|TRBV10-2|-|13|TRBJ1-1
CASSGPSNTEAFF
TGCGCCAGCAGTGGTCCATCGAACACTGAAGCTTTCTTT
>once|TRBV20-1|-|10|TRBJ2-7
CSASNYEQYF
TGCAGTGCCTCGAACTACGAGCAGTACTTC
>-|TRBV28|TRBD1|15|TRBJ2-7
CASSSGQAGHYEQYF
TGTGCCAGCAGTTCAGGACAGGCCGGTCACTACGAGCAGTACTTC
>-|TRBV5-1|-|15|TRBJ2-5
CASSLDLGGLETQYF
TGCGCCAGCAGCTTGGACCTGGGCGGCCTGGAGACCCAGTACTTC
>once|TRBV11-3|TRBD1|14|TRBJ1-3
CASSRQGAGNTIYF
TGTGCCAGCAGTCGACAGGGGGCTGGAAACACCATATATTTT
>-|TRBV5-6|TRBD2|16|TRBJ2-2
CASSFLGTSGIGELFF
TGTGCCAGCAGCTTCCTCGGGACTAGCGGGATCGGGGAGCTGTTTTTT
>-|TRBV5-1|-|15|TRBJ2-3
CASSLGGVGTDTQYF
TGCGCCAGCAGCTTGGGAGGGGTAGGCACAGATACGCAGTATTTT
>few|TRBV28|TRBD1|13|TRBJ1-5
CASSTDRDQPQHF
TGTGCCAGCAGTACGGACAGGGATCAGCCCCAGCATTTT
>-|TRBV2|TRBD2|14|TRBJ2-1
CASSALAGYNEQFF
TGTGCCAGCAGTGCACTAGCGGGATACAATGAGCAGTTCTTC
>-|TRBV6-1|TRBD2|15|TRBJ2-1
CASSTLAGVANEQFF
TGTGCCAGCAGTACGCTAGCGGGAGTTGCCAATGAGCAGTTCTTC
>-|TRBV7-3|-|15|TRBJ2-1
CASSPGRESYNEQFF
TGTGCCAGCAGCCCCGGCCGGGAGTCCTACAATGAGCAGTTCTTC
>-|TRBV9|TRBD1|16|TRBJ1-1
CASSVAPTGGNTEAFF
TGTGCCAGCAGCGTAGCCCCAACAGGGGGGAACACTGAAGCTTTCTTT
>-|TRBV2|-|14|TRBJ1-5
CASSVGQLNQPQHF
TGTGCCAGCAGTGTAGGACAACTCAATCAGCCCCAGCATTTT
>-|TRBV21-1|-|17|TRBJ2-7
CASSKAYLTLASYEQYF
TGTGCCAGCAGCAAAGCATATCTGACTTTGGCTTCTTACGAGCAGTACTTC
>-|TRBV19|-|15|TRBJ2-2
CASSDRGVNTGELFF
TGTGCCAGTAGCGATCGCGGGGTGAACACCGGGGAGCTGTTTTTT
>-|TRBV28|-|17|TRBJ1-5
CATVPKYWGSRNQPQHF
TGTGCCACCGTCCCCAAATATTGGGGTAGTCGCAATCAGCCCCAGCATTTT
>-|TRBV7-2|-|12|TRBJ2-5
CASSQMPGDQYF
TGTGCCAGCAGCCAGATGCCGGGGGACCAGTACTTC
>-|TRBV5-1|TRBD2|15|TRBJ2-1
CASRGLSGAYNEQFF
TGCGCCAGCAGGGGGCTGAGCGGGGCTTACAATGAGCAGTTCTTC
>few|TRBV9|-|13|TRBJ1-1
CASSASVDTEAFF
TGTGCCAGCAGCGCAAGCGTAGACACTGAAGCTTTCTTT
>-|TRBV4-1|-|14|TRBJ2-5
CASRWTVNEETQYF
TGCGCCAGCAGGTGGACAGTGAACGAGGAGACCCAGTACTTC
>-|TRBV28|-|15|TRBJ2-7
CASSLWTYGTYEQYF
TGTGCCAGCAGTTTATGGACCTATGGGACCTACGAGCAGTACTTC
>-|TRBV5-1|-|15|TRBJ2-3
CASSLVGMGTDTQYF
TGCGCCAGCAGCTTGGTCGGGATGGGCACAGATACGCAGTATTTT
>-|TRBV5-6|TRBD1|16|TRBJ1-2
CASIQNTGTGYSGYTF
TGTGCCAGCATTCAAAACACCGGGACAGGGTACTCTGGCTACACCTTC
>-|TRBV5-6|-|16|TRBJ2-3
CASSTPGRGSGDTQYF
TGTGCCAGCAGCACCCCGGGACGGGGAAGTGGAGATACGCAGTATTTT